A single sample gave rise to the 32 T cell receptor beta chains below, sequenced in a study of cytomegalovirus exposure and HLA in healthy donors. The PCR employed 60 Vbeta primers together with 13 Jbeta primers. Only in-frame clones appear in the TCRdb table, and some are missing; sequencing was by immunoSEQ multiplex PCR. Here the sample spans 90,000 to 130,000 clones, approximately 70% being singletons. Sample: PBMCs. These receptors came from a man aged 30 to 39 in good health and CMV-seropositive.

The chain couples TRBV6-6 to TRBJ2-2; a possible D gene is TRBD1 (6 bases). The V gene lost 6 bases and the J gene lost 9 bases, with 8 bases spanning the gap. Germline assignment: CDR1 MNHNY and CDR2 SVGAGI (reference sequence). The length of the CDR3 is 11 residues. CDR3 amino acids: CASSRDRELFF. DNA of the CDR3: TGTGCCAGCAGCAGGGACAGGGAGCTGTTTTTT.

The rearrangement joins TRBV9 to TRBJ1-1; D is perhaps TRBD1 (5 bases). V lost 1 base and J 0 bases, leaving 7 bases between the germline ends. This CDR3 comprises 14 residues. The germline CDR1 and CDR2 sequences are SGDLS and YYNGEE. The CDR3 nucleotides read TGTGCCAGCAGCGTAAGGGGATTGAACACTGAAGCTTTCTTT. Protein sequence: CASSVRGLNTEAFF.

This clone has a handful of counts. V and J are TRBV29-1 and TRBJ1-5, with 7 bases matching TRBD1. In germline, CDR1 is SQVTM, CDR2 ANQGSEA. The CDR3 extends over 19 amino acids. Germline trimming cut 5 bases from V and 3 bases from J; bases unmatched to any gene: 22. CDR3 nucleotide sequence: TGCAGCGTTCGCGGGGGGCCCACAGGGGAGGGATCTATCAATCAGCCCCAGCATTTT. Translating gives CSVRGGPTGEGSINQPQHF.

The chain couples TRBV5-6 to TRBJ1-2; the D gene is possibly TRBD1 (5 bases). CDR3 length equals 15 residues. CDR1 and CDR2 from the germline V gene are SGHDT and YYEEEE. V was cut by 0 bases and J by 4 bases, with 13 bases left in between. The CDR3 nucleotides read TGTGCCAGCAGCTTGGAGGGGAGGGAAACCTATGGCTACACCTTC. Translating it yields CASSLEGRETYGYTF.

This rearrangement joins TRBV11-2 to TRBJ2-5; tentatively, D is TRBD2 (6 bases). V was trimmed by 4 bases and J by 3 bases, leaving 9 bases between them. The CDR3 totals 13 residues. CDR1 is SGHAT and CDR2 is FQNNGV in the germline V gene. CDR3 sequence reads: CASSSGLKETQYF. In nucleotides, the CDR3 is TGTGCCAGCAGCTCTGGACTAAAAGAGACCCAGTACTTC.

The rearrangement joins TRBV18 to TRBJ2-5; no clear D gene. CDR1 and CDR2 from the germline V gene are KGHSH and LQKENI. CDR3 size: 12 residues. V lost 1 base and J 5 bases, leaving 5 bases between the germline ends. The CDR3 here is CASSPQEETQYF. The CDR3 DNA reads as TGTGCCAGCTCACCACAGGAGGAGACCCAGTACTTC. The entire variable domain, with the rest obtained from reference TRBV18 and TRBJ2-5, is as follows: NAGVMQNPRHLVRRRGQEARLRCSPMKGHSHVYWYRQLPEEGLKFMVYLQKENIIDESGMPKERFSAEFPKEGPSILRIQQVVRGDSAAYFCASSPQEETQYFGPGTRLLVL.

This chain joins TRBV5-5 and TRBJ2-7; D may be TRBD2 (5 bases). CDR1 is SGHKS, CDR2 YYEKEE, per germline (reference sequence). The CDR3 sequence is 14 residues long. V was cut by 4 bases and J by 3 bases, with 14 bases left in between. The CDR3 DNA is TGTGCCAGCAGCCAAGAGGGTCTTTTCTACGAGCAGTACTTC. Its protein is CASSQEGLFYEQYF.

The rearrangement links TRBV4-3 to TRBJ1-5; D possibly corresponds to TRBD1 (6 bases). Trimming left V 0 bases short and J 1 base short, with 16 bases between. This CDR3 has 18 residues. Germline values: CDR1 LGHNA, CDR2 YSLEER. The CDR3 DNA follows: TGCGCCAGCAGCCAAGAAATATTGGGGGCTGGCAGCAATCAGCCCCAGCATTTT. It codes for CASSQEILGAGSNQPQHF.

V gene TRBV28 combines with J gene TRBJ1-5; 8 positions match TRBD1. The trim removed 2 bases at V and 3 bases at J, leaving 9 bases unmatched. Germline CDR1 and CDR2: MDHEN and SYDVKM. This CDR3 is built from 17 residues. Written as DNA, the CDR3 is TGTGCCAGCAGTTTAGGGTCCAGGGGGCGATCCAATCAGCCCCAGCATTTT. Translating it yields CASSLGSRGRSNQPQHF.

The chain recombines TRBV2 with TRBJ1-1; 7 bases fit TRBD1. The germline gives CDR1 SNHLY, CDR2 FYNNEI. CDR3 size: 14 residues. Germline trimming cut 4 bases from V and 5 bases from J; bases unmatched to any gene: 7. The DNA of the CDR3 is TGTGCCAGCAGTGCCGGGACAGCGAGGACTGAAGCTTTCTTT. Encoded protein: CASSAGTARTEAFF.

The chain combines TRBV12-5 with TRBJ2-1; TRBD1 aligns across 8 bases. V shed 2 bases, J shed 8 bases, and the junction held 11 bases outside the gene matches. The V gene's germline CDR1 is LGHNT and CDR2 FRNRAP. The CDR3 contains 16 residues. The CDR3 DNA sequence: TGTGCTAGTGGTTTGCCCCGGAGGACAGGGAAGGATGAGCAGTTCTTC. Protein product: CASGLPRRTGKDEQFF.

The gene calls are TRBV30 and TRBJ2-5, with a possible D match to TRBD1 (6 bases). CDR1 and CDR2 (germline): GTSNPN, SVGIG (reference sequence). This CDR3 is built from 13 residues. Trimming left V 3 bases short and J 4 bases short, with 12 bases between. In DNA, the CDR3 is TGTGCCTGGAGCCCACAGGGACGAGAGACCCAGTACTTC. Translating it yields CAWSPQGRETQYF.

The chain is built from TRBV7-3 and TRBJ1-1; unclear D gene. Trimming cost V 5 bases and J 4 bases, with 5 bases left between them. Germline V lookup: CDR1 SGHTA, CDR2 FQGTGA. This CDR3 spans 11 amino acids. The CDR3 DNA sequence: TGTGCCAGCAGCCCTGTCACTGAAGCTTTCTTT. Its translation: CASSPVTEAFF.

V gene TRBV11-3 combines with J gene TRBJ2-3; 8 bases map to TRBD2. CDR1 SGHNT and CDR2 YENEEA come from the germline V gene. V was pared by 5 bases and J by 3 bases, with 4 bases of the junction left unmatched. This CDR3 contains 14 residues. The CDR3 loop reads CASSLGLATDTQYF. In nucleotides, the CDR3 is TGTGCCAGCAGCCTCGGACTAGCTACAGATACGCAGTATTTT. Complete variable domain (other parts from reference TRBV11-3 and TRBJ2-3): EAGVVQSPRYKIIEKKQPVAFWCNPISGHNTLYWYLQNLGQGPELLIRYENEEAVDDSQLPKDRFSAERLKGVDSTLKIQPAELGDSAVYLCASSLGLATDTQYFGPGTRLTVL.

The rearrangement uses TRBV6-1 and TRBJ2-5; the match to TRBD1 covers 8 bases. CDR1 is MNHNS and CDR2 is SASEGT in the germline V gene. The trim removed 3 bases at V and 2 bases at J, leaving 5 bases unmatched. The length of the CDR3 is 15 residues. The CDR3 loop reads CASSELRTGQETQYF. The CDR3 DNA reads as TGTGCCAGCAGTGAGCTTCGGACAGGGCAAGAGACCCAGTACTTC.

The V call is TRBV5-1, the J call TRBJ1-2; D is ambiguous. This CDR3 is built from 17 residues. V gave up 2 bases and J gave up 2 bases, with 19 bases separating them. Germline CDR1 and CDR2: SGHRS and YFSETQ. CDR3 protein: CASSFWAEKRANYGYTF. In DNA, the CDR3 is TGCGCCAGCAGCTTTTGGGCCGAAAAACGCGCCAACTATGGCTACACCTTC. Filled out from reference TRBV5-1 and TRBJ1-2, the complete variable domain reads KAGVTQTPRYLIKTRGQQVTLSCSPISGHRSVSWYQQTPGQGLQFLFEYFSETQRNKGNFPGRFSGRQFSNSRSEMNVSTLELGDSALYLCASSFWAEKRANYGYTFGSGTRLTVV.

V and J are TRBV5-1 and TRBJ1-1; TRBD1 is a possible D gene (6 bases). Germline V CDR1 and CDR2: SGHRS, YFSETQ. V was shortened by 5 bases and J by 2 bases, with 13 bases between the two germline ends. The CDR3 sequence is 14 residues long. CDR3 in amino acids: CASRGRGANTEAFF. CDR3 in DNA: TGCGCCAGCAGGGGGCGGGGGGCCAACACTGAAGCTTTCTTT.

This sequence joins TRBV27 and TRBJ2-7, with D maybe TRBD1 (6 bases). Germline CDR1 is MNHEY and CDR2 is SMNVEV (reference sequence). This CDR3 spans 15 amino acids. The V gene lost 5 bases and the J gene lost 4 bases, with 18 bases spanning the gap. In nucleotides, the CDR3 is TGTGCCAGCAGTCCTCAGACAGGTAGGACTTACGAGCAGTACTTC. The encoded protein is CASSPQTGRTYEQYF.

This chain uses TRBV19 with TRBJ2-7, with TRBD1 matching 9 bases. Germline CDR1 reads LNHDA; CDR2 reads SQIVND (reference sequence). Unmatched junction bases numbered 5, after V lost 5 bases and J lost 0 bases. The CDR3 length is 15 residues. The CDR3: CASSPGQGLSYEQYF. The CDR3 DNA is TGTGCCAGTAGTCCGGGACAGGGACTCTCCTACGAGCAGTACTTC. Full variable domain (rest looked up from reference TRBV19 and TRBJ2-7): DGGITQSPKYLFRKEGQNVTLSCEQNLNHDAMYWYRQDPGQGLRLIYYSQIVNDFQKGDIAEGYSVSREKKESFPLTVTSAQKNPTAFYLCASSPGQGLSYEQYFGPGTRLTVT.

The V call is TRBV2, the J call TRBJ2-7; D possibly corresponds to TRBD2 (6 bases). CDR1 and CDR2 (germline): SNHLY, FYNNEI. Trimming removed 4 bases from V and 7 bases from J, with 11 bases in between. The CDR3 loop spans 12 amino acids. This CDR3 reads CASSGGEVEQYV. DNA of the CDR3: TGTGCCAGCAGTGGGGGGGAGGTTGAGCAGTACGTC.

This clone turned up a few times. The chain carries TRBV29-1 and TRBJ1-1, with TRBD1 as a possible D gene (5 bases). This CDR3 has 13 amino acids. CDR1 and CDR2 (germline): SQVTM, ANQGSEA. The V end was cut by 6 bases, the J end by 5 bases, with 16 bases between. The CDR3 spells CSVTGVLGTEAFF. The CDR3 DNA is TGCAGCGTCACGGGGGTTTTGGGTACTGAAGCTTTCTTT.

CDR3 protein: CASSLGTSGMDGDTQYF. CDR3 nucleotides: TGTGCCAGCAGCTTGGGGACTAGCGGGATGGACGGCGATACGCAGTATTTT. The chain links TRBV5-4 to TRBJ2-3; 12 bases match TRBD2. The CDR3 runs 17 residues. Trimming removed 0 bases from V and 6 bases from J; junction bases left unmatched: 8. Germline V gives CDR1 SGHNT, CDR2 YYREEE (reference sequence).

This chain joins TRBV9 and TRBJ2-5; 7 bases align to TRBD2. V shed 3 bases, J shed 7 bases, and the junction held 9 bases outside the gene matches. Germline values: CDR1 SGDLS, CDR2 YYNGEE. This CDR3 region has 14 residues. The chain's CDR3 is CASSARDRGGTQYF. The CDR3 DNA reads TGTGCCAGCAGCGCACGGGACCGCGGGGGGACCCAGTACTTC.

This chain connects TRBV5-1 to TRBJ2-7, with 8 bases aligning to TRBD1. V gave up 4 bases and J gave up 9 bases; unmatched junction bases: 9. This CDR3 has 13 residues. Germline CDR1 reads SGHRS; CDR2 reads YFSETQ. The CDR3 sequence: CASSVTGGNGQYF. As DNA, the CDR3 is TGCGCCAGCAGCGTTACAGGGGGAAACGGGCAGTACTTC.

The chain links TRBV12-5 to TRBJ1-4; 7 bases align to TRBD1. The CDR3 spans 16 residues. The germline V gene has CDR1 LGHNT and CDR2 FRNRAP. The V and J ends lost 3 bases and 7 bases, in that order; junction bases with no gene match: 11. CDR3 nucleotide sequence: TGTGCTAGTGGTTTCCTCACAGGGGCGGGCGCTGAAAAACTGTTTTTT. It is translated as CASGFLTGAGAEKLFF.

The chain recombines TRBV6-4 with TRBJ2-1, with 8 bases fitting TRBD1. Trimming at V came to 0 bases and at J to 6 bases, leaving 1 base not matched to a gene. The germline gives CDR1 MRHNA, CDR2 SNTAGT. CDR3 length: 14 residues. CDR3: CASSDSQGANEQFF. The CDR3 region has the DNA TGTGCCAGCAGTGACTCGCAGGGGGCCAATGAGCAGTTCTTC.

The chain links TRBV29-1 to TRBJ2-1, with D possibly being TRBD2 (6 bases). Trimming left V 3 bases short and J 2 bases short, with 20 bases between. The germline gives CDR1 SQVTM, CDR2 ANQGSEA. The CDR3 totals 17 residues. The CDR3 nucleotides are TGCAGCGTTGAGTCGGGGGACCCCTTCGGCCCCTACAATGAGCAGTTCTTC. Translation gives CSVESGDPFGPYNEQFF.

The chain is built from TRBV29-1 and TRBJ1-2; no reliable D call. The germline gives CDR1 SQVTM, CDR2 ANQGSEA. V was pared by 4 bases and J by 5 bases, with 17 bases between. The CDR3 runs to 14 residues. The CDR3 region is CSVALAAPLYGYTF. The CDR3 coding sequence is TGCAGCGTTGCCTTGGCAGCGCCCCTGTATGGCTACACCTTC.

This clone has more than one count but fewer than ten. The rearrangement links TRBV5-1 to TRBJ1-2, with 9 bases lining up with TRBD1. The J segment lost 5 bases and the V segment lost 4 bases, leaving 3 bases of the junction unmatched. This CDR3 spans 13 amino acids. CDR1 and CDR2 (germline): SGHRS, YFSETQ. CDR3 sequence (DNA): TGCGCCAGCAGCCATGACAGGGGGTATGGCTACACCTTC. Protein sequence: CASSHDRGYGYTF.

In the case of this clone: Other DNA sequences from this sample encode an identical CDR3 as well. The CDR3 is CSVRTGLNTEAFF. The CDR3 DNA is TGCAGCGTCCGGACAGGGCTGAACACTGAAGCTTTCTTT. This sequence joins TRBV29-1 and TRBJ1-1, with 8 bases lining up with TRBD1. J was trimmed by 0 bases and V by 6 bases; bases with no gene match: 3. CDR1 SQVTM and CDR2 ANQGSEA come from the germline V gene. This CDR3 is built from 13 residues.

The chain combines TRBV27 with TRBJ2-3; 9 bases match TRBD1. Unmatched junction bases numbered 9, after V lost 5 bases and J lost 0 bases. Per the germline V gene, CDR1 is MNHEY and CDR2 is SMNVEV (reference sequence). CDR3 length: 17 residues. This CDR3 reads CASSRGQGGSSTDTQYF. In nucleotides, the CDR3 is TGTGCCAGCAGTAGGGGACAGGGAGGCTCTAGCACAGATACGCAGTATTTT.

The chain links TRBV19 to TRBJ1-2, with 8 bases lining up with TRBD1. Germline V lookup: CDR1 LNHDA, CDR2 SQIVND (reference sequence). V dropped 6 bases and J dropped 9; count of bases not matched to a gene: 3. The CDR3 is 11 residues long. CDR3 protein: CASRTGGSYTF. In nucleotides, the CDR3 is TGTGCCAGTAGAACAGGGGGAAGCTACACCTTC.